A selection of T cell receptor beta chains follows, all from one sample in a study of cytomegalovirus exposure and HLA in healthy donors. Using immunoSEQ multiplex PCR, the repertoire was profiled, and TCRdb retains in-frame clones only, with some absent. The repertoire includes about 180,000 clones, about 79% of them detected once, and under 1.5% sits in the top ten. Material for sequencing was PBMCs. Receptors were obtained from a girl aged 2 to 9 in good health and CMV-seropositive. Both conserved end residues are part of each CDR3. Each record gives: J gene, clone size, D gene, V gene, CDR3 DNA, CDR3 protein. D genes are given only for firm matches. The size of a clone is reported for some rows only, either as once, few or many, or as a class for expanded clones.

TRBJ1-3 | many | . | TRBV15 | TGTGCCACCAGCAGAGCATCGGGGGGAAACACCATATATTTT | CATSRASGGNTIYF
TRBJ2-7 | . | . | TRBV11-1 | TGTGCCAGCAGCTTTACAGGAGACGGCTACTACGAGCAGTACTTC | CASSFTGDGYYEQYF
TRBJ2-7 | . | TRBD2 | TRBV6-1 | TGTGCCAGCAAGGATCTAGCGGGAGCCTACGAGCAGTACTTC | CASKDLAGAYEQYF
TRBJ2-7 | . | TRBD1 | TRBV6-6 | TGTGCCAGCCGGGACAGGGGGCCGGAAGAGCGGTACTTC | CASRDRGPEERYF
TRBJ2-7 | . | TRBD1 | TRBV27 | TGTGCCAGCAGTTTTAGCCGACAGGGCACATCGGCCGAGCAGTACTTC | CASSFSRQGTSAEQYF
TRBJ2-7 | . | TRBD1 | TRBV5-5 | TGTGCCAGCAGCTTGGGCGGGACAGGGTACGAGCAGTACTTC | CASSLGGTGYEQYF
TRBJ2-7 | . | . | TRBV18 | TGTGCCAGCTCACCACAGCGGCACGGTAGCTCCTACGAGCAGTACTTC | CASSPQRHGSSYEQYF
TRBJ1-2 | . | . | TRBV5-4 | TGTGCCAGCAGCGCCGACCCACCGACAGTACGTTATGGCTACACCTTC | CASSADPPTVRYGYTF
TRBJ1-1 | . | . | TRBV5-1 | TGCGCCAGCAGCTTGGTAGGGGGAAGAACTGAAGCTTTCTTT | CASSLVGGRTEAFF
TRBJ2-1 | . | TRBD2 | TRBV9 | TGTGCCAGCAGCGACCCTAGCGGGATCACGGGGGTCTACAATGAGCAGTTCTTC | CASSDPSGITGVYNEQFF
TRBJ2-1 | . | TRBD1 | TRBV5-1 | TGCGCCAGCAGCCCGGGACAGGGCAACAATGAGCAGTTCTTC | CASSPGQGNNEQFF
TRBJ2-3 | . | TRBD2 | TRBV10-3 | TGTGCCATCAGGGGTAGCGGGAGAACAGATACGCAGTATTTT | CAIRGSGRTDTQYF